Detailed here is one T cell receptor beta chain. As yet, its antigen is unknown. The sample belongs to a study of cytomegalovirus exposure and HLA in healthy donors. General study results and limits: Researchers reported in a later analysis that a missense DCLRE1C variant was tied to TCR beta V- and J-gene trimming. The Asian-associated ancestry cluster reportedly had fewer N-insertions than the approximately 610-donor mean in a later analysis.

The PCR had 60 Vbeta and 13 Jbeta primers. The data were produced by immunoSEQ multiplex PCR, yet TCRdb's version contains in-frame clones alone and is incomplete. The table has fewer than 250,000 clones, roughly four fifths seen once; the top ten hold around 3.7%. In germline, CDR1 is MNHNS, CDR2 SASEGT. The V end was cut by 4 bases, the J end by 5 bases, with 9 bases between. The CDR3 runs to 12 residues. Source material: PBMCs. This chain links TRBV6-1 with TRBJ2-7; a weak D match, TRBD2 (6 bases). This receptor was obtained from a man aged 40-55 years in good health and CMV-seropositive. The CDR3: CASSVRRDEQYF. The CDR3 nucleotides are TGTGCCAGCAGTGTGCGGAGGGACGAGCAGTACTTC.